The sequence of this T cell receptor beta chain was determined in a study of type 1 regulatory T cells. Germline CDR1 reads SGHNT; CDR2 reads YYREEE (reference sequence). This CDR3 is built from 12 residues. Deletions cut 4 bases from V and 8 bases from J, with 12 bases between. TCRdb redid the calling of the reads with MiXCR, one entry per CDR3 protein. This sample carries 63,000 or so distinct CDR3 sequences, 45% to 50% of them seen once, and the ten largest clones take about 2.1%. To note about this clonotype: No antigen is known for it.

The origin of this receptor is a human donor in good health. Sequences were obtained from cultured non-Tr1 T cells, either the whole culture or a sorted T cell fraction (not recorded which). This sequence joins TRBV5-4 and TRBJ1-2; D unclear. CDR3 in amino acids: CASSPDPGGYTF. In nucleotides, the CDR3 is TGTGCCAGCAGCCCCGATCCTGGAGGCTACACCTTC.